This T cell receptor beta chain was observed in a study of T cell repertoires in aging, cancer and after chemotherapy. For the study at large: Healthy donor repertoires were recorded over several months to years and showed clear clonal overlap.

Multiplex touch-down PCR with TRB-A/B primers amplified rearranged V-D-J TRB sequences. In TCRdb, the multiplex PCR reads were re-called with MiXCR into one record per CDR3 protein. The data hold 9,500 to 13,000 distinct CDR3 sequences, with around 40% observed a single time. Peripheral blood genomic DNA, not sorted cells or RNA, was the template. This clonotype is labeled as medium-sized. Trimming cost V 2 bases and J 2 bases, with 12 bases left between them. Germline V gives CDR1 SGHAT, CDR2 FQDESV (reference sequence). The CDR3 spans 16 residues. The sample comprised blood. This rearrangement joins TRBV11-1 to TRBJ2-2; the D gene could be TRBD1 or TRBD2 (5 bases each). The TCR originated in a human donor in good health. Here the CDR3 reads CASSLLRGSNTGELFF. CDR3 coding DNA: TGTGCCAGCAGCTTATTGAGGGGTAGTAACACCGGGGAGCTGTTTTTT. Combining the CDR3 with reference TRBV11-1 and TRBJ2-2 gives the whole variable domain EAEVAQSPRYKITEKSQAVAFWCDPISGHATLYWYRQILGQGPELLVQFQDESVVDDSQLPKDRFSAERLKGVDSTLKIQPAELGDSAMYLCASSLLRGSNTGELFFGEGSRLTVL.